The clone carrying this TCR beta chain was observed many times. No antigen is known for it. One end of the junction does not line up with germline, which may come from a read error. The sample comes from a study of T cells in Graves' hyperthyroidism and ophthalmopathy. Germline CDR1 SGHTA, CDR2 FQGNSA. The CDR3 is 12 residues long. Amplification of TCR beta CDR3 regions used RNA as the template. The HTBI primer set drove a first-round RT-PCR of the TCR CDR3. A single record per CDR3 protein comes from TCRdb applying MiXCR to the multiplex PCR reads. The sample carries fewer than 250,000 distinct CDR3 sequences, approximately 17% recorded once. Study findings and constraints: The majority of expanded thyroid clonotypes above 0.001 also appeared in blood.

The sample comprised blood. This TCR came from a man over 45 with Graves' hyperthyroidism. The gene calls are TRBV7-2 and TRBJ2-5, with 11 bases aligning to TRBD2. The CDR3 protein is CASSRRTSGLNF. In DNA, the CDR3 is TGTGCCAGCAGCCGACGGACTAGCGGGCTTAACTTC.